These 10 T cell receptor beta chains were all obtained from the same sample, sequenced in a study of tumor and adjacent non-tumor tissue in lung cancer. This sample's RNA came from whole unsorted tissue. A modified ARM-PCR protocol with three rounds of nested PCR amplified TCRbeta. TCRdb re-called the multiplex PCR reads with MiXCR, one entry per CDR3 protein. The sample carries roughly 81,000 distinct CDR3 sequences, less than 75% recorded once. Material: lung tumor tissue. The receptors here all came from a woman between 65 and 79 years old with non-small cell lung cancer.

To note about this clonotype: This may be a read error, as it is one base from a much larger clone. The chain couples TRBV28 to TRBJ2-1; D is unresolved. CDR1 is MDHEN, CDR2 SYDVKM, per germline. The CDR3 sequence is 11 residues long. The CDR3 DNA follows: TGTGTCAGCAGCCGTTGGCTTGAGCAGTTCTTC. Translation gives CVSSRWLEQFF. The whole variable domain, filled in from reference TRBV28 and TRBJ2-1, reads DVKVTQSSRYLVKRTGEKVFLECVQDMDHENMFWYRQDPGLGLRLIYFSYDVKMKEKGDIPEGYSVSREKKERFSLILESASTNQTSMYLCVSSRWLEQFFGPGTRLTVL.

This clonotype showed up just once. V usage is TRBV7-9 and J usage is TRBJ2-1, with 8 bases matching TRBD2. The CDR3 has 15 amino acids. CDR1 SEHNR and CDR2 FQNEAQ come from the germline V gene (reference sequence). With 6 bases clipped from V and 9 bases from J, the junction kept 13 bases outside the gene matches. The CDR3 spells CASSRIGAGEGEQFF. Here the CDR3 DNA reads TGTGCCAGCAGTCGAATTGGAGCGGGAGAGGGTGAGCAGTTCTTC.

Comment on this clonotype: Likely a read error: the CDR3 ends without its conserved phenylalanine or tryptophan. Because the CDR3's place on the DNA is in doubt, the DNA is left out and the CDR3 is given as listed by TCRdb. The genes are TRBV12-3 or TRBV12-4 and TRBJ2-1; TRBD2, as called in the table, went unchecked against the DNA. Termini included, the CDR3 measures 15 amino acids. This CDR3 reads CANSKTSGSLHELFS.

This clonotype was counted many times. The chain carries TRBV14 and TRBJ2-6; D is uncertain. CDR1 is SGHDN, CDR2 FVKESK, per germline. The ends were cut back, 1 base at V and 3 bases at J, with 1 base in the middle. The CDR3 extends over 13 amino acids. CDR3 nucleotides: TGTGCCAGCAGCCAAGTTGGGGCCAACGTCCTGACTTTC. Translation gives CASSQVGANVLTF.

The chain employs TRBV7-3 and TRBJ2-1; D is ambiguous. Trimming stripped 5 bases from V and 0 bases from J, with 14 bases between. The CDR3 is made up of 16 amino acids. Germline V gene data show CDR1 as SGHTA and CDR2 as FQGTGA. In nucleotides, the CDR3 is TGTGCCAGCAGCATTAACCTGGGATCCTCCTACAATGAGCAGTTCTTC. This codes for CASSINLGSSYNEQFF.

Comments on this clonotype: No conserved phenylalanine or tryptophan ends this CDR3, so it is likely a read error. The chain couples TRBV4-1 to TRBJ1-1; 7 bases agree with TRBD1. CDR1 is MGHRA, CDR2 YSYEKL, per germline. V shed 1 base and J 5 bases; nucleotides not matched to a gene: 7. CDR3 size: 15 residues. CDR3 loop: CASSQGRGWLTEAFV. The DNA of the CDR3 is TGCGCCAGCAGCCAAGGCAGGGGGTGGTTGACTGAAGCTTTCGTT.

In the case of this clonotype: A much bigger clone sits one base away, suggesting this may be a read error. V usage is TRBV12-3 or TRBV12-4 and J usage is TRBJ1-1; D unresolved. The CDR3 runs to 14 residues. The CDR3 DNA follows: TGTGCCAGCACCCGTAATGCGATAGGCACTGAAGCTTACTTT. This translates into CASTRNAIGTEAYF.

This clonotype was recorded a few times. The CDR3 here is CASSLVAGDNNEQFF. The DNA of the CDR3 is TGCGCCAGCAGCTTGGTAGCGGGAGATAACAATGAGCAGTTCTTC. The V gene is TRBV5-1, the J gene TRBJ2-1, with 9 bases identical to TRBD2. The CDR3 has 15 residues. CDR1 and CDR2 from the germline V gene are SGHRS and YFSETQ. V was pared by 0 bases and J by 5 bases, with 3 bases of the junction left unmatched.

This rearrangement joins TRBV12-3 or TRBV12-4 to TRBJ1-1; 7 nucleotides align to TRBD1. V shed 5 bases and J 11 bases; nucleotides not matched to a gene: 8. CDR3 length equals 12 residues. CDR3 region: CASSLTGVDAFF. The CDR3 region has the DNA TGTGCCAGCAGTCTCACAGGGGTCGATGCTTTCTTT.

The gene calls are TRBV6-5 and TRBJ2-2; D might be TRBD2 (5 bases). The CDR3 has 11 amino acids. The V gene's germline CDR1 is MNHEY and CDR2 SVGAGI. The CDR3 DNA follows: TGTGCAAGCGGAAACAGTGGGGAGCTGTTTTTT. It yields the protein CASGNSGELFF.